The next 31 T cell receptor beta chains were all read from a single sample in a study of blood T cell repertoires in COVID-19. The table came from immunoSEQ multiplex PCR; TCRdb's copy has only in-frame clones and leaves some out. The sample carries over 250,000 clones, about nine tenths recorded once. What was sequenced was peripheral blood. Receptor source: a man aged 50-59 years with acute or convalescent COVID-19.

The chain employs TRBV12-1 and TRBJ2-7; TRBD2 is the table's D call and was not checked against the DNA. TRBV12-1 corresponds to a pseudogene. The CDR3 runs to 14 residues. CDR3 nucleotides: TGTGCCAGCAGCTTGGACTTGAGCTCCTACGAGCAGTACTTC. It specifies CASSLDLSSYEQYF.

The chain links TRBV18 to TRBJ1-6; the D gene is possibly TRBD1 (5 bases). Per the germline V gene, CDR1 is KGHSH and CDR2 is LQKENI. V was trimmed by 3 bases and J by 6 bases, leaving 15 bases between them. The length of the CDR3 is 16 residues. The CDR3 region is CASSPLQSGGNSPLHF. The CDR3 DNA is TGTGCCAGCTCACCTCTTCAATCGGGGGGTAATTCACCCCTCCACTTT.

The chain joins TRBV3-1 (or the pseudogene TRBV3-2) to TRBJ2-3; D is perhaps TRBD2 (6 bases). This CDR3 comprises 14 residues. Trimming stripped 8 bases from V and 2 bases from J, with 14 bases between. Germline V lookup: CDR1 LGHDT, CDR2 YNNKEL (reference sequence). DNA for the CDR3: TGTGCCAGCCTCGGAGGGGATTTCACAGATACGCAGTATTTT. Translating gives CASLGGDFTDTQYF.

The chain carries TRBV30 and TRBJ1-2; D uncertain. The CDR3 is 13 amino acids. V dropped 1 base and J dropped 0 bases, with 6 bases sitting between them. Germline CDR1 GTSNPN, CDR2 SVGIG (reference sequence). Here the CDR3 DNA reads TGTGCCTGGAGTGGAGGTTCTAACTATGGCTACACCTTC. Protein product: CAWSGGSNYGYTF.

This chain joins TRBV19 and TRBJ1-5; D remains ambiguous. Trimming pared 7 bases from V and 7 bases from J, leaving 17 bases between. The germline V gene encodes CDR1 LNHDA and CDR2 SQIVND (reference sequence). The CDR3 loop spans 14 amino acids. CDR3: CASTSYYGGQPQHF. In DNA, the CDR3 is TGTGCCAGTACCTCATACTACGGTGGACAGCCCCAGCATTTT. Combining the CDR3 with reference TRBV19 and TRBJ1-5 gives the whole variable domain DGGITQSPKYLFRKEGQNVTLSCEQNLNHDAMYWYRQDPGQGLRLIYYSQIVNDFQKGDIAEGYSVSREKKESFPLTVTSAQKNPTAFYLCASTSYYGGQPQHFGDGTRLSIL.

The chain employs TRBV30 and TRBJ1-2, with a weak D call TRBD1 (5 bases). The V end was cut by 4 bases, the J end by 4 bases, with 13 bases between. The CDR3 is made up of 13 amino acids. Germline CDR1 and CDR2: GTSNPN and SVGIG (reference sequence). CDR3 nucleotides: TGTGCCTGGACCCGGGGGGGGTTCTATGGCTACACCTTC. Amino acid sequence: CAWTRGGFYGYTF.

The J gene is TRBJ1-6, the V gene TRBV7-9; D is unclear. This CDR3 has 13 amino acids. Per the germline V gene, CDR1 is SEHNR and CDR2 is FQNEAQ (reference sequence). The V end was cut by 5 bases, the J end by 7 bases, with 9 bases between. CDR3 coding DNA: TGTGCCAGCAGCACGGGGATGAATTCACCCCTCCACTTT. Encoded protein: CASSTGMNSPLHF.

V and J are TRBV19 and TRBJ1-1, with 8 nucleotides matching TRBD1. CDR3 size: 15 residues. With V trimmed by 5 bases and J by 4 bases, 9 bases remained unmatched. Germline lookup yields CDR1 LNHDA and CDR2 SQIVND (reference sequence). For the CDR3, the DNA is TGTGCCAGTAGTCCCCCTGTGGGACAGGTCACTGAAGCTTTCTTT. It encodes CASSPPVGQVTEAFF.

The chain carries TRBV5-4 and TRBJ1-1, with unresolved D. The V end lost 3 bases, the J end lost 2 bases, and 8 bases lay between the germline ends. The CDR3 sequence is 13 residues long. CDR1 SGHNT and CDR2 YYREEE come from the germline V gene (reference sequence). The CDR3: CASSSTPNTEAFF. The CDR3 DNA reads as TGTGCCAGCAGCTCGACACCCAACACTGAAGCTTTCTTT.

J is TRBJ2-1 and V is TRBV5-1; perhaps TRBD2 as D (7 bases). This CDR3 is 13 amino acids long. Germline CDR1 reads SGHRS; CDR2 reads YFSETQ. The V and J ends lost 7 bases and 2 bases respectively, with 10 bases between them. CDR3 residues: CASFGGPYNEQFF. Written as DNA, the CDR3 is TGCGCCAGCTTCGGGGGGCCCTACAATGAGCAGTTCTTC. The full variable domain, its missing parts supplied by reference TRBV5-1 and TRBJ2-1, is KAGVTQTPRYLIKTRGQQVTLSCSPISGHRSVSWYQQTPGQGLQFLFEYFSETQRNKGNFPGRFSGRQFSNSRSEMNVSTLELGDSALYLCASFGGPYNEQFFGPGTRLTVL.

The V gene is TRBV7-2, the J gene TRBJ1-2; a weak D match, TRBD1 (5 bases). CDR1 is SGHTA and CDR2 is FQGNSA in the germline V gene. V dropped 5 bases and J dropped 4 bases, with 14 bases sitting between them. This CDR3 region has 14 residues. CDR3 bases: TGTGCCAGCAGCCCCCGGCCGGGGGGCTATGGCTACACCTTC. Protein sequence: CASSPRPGGYGYTF.

V gene TRBV18 combines with J gene TRBJ2-7; tentatively, D is TRBD2 (6 bases). Trimming cost V 0 bases and J 6 bases, with 12 bases left between them. The germline gives CDR1 KGHSH, CDR2 LQKENI. This CDR3 contains 14 residues. The CDR3 DNA reads as TGTGCCAGCTCACCACCGTCGGGCGGGGTCGAGCAGTACTTC. The encoded protein is CASSPPSGGVEQYF.

The V call is TRBV5-5, the J call TRBJ1-2, with TRBD1 matching over 8 bases. CDR1 and CDR2 (germline): SGHKS, YYEKEE (reference sequence). V lost 2 bases and J lost 6; bases outside the gene matches: 3. The CDR3 covers 13 residues. The CDR3 reads CASSFQGANGYTF. As DNA, the CDR3 is TGTGCCAGCAGCTTTCAGGGGGCGAATGGCTACACCTTC. The whole variable domain, remainder taken from reference TRBV5-5 and TRBJ1-2, is DAGVTQSPTHLIKTRGQQVTLRCSPISGHKSVSWYQQVLGQGPQFIFQYYEKEERGRGNFPDRFSARQFPNYSSELNVNALLLGDSALYLCASSFQGANGYTFGSGTRLTVV.

This chain uses TRBV10-3 with TRBJ2-7, with TRBD2 identical over 14 bases. Germline CDR1 ENHRY, CDR2 SYGVKD. V dropped 6 bases and J dropped 6; count of bases not matched to a gene: 7. The CDR3 spans 15 residues. The CDR3 region has the DNA TGTGCCATCAGCCCGACTAGCGGGGGGGCTCTCGAGCAGTACTTC. Amino acids: CAISPTSGGALEQYF.

The V call is TRBV11-2, the J call TRBJ2-5; the match to TRBD2 covers 9 bases. V trimming: 4 bases; J trimming: 0 bases; junction bases outside the gene matches: 6. Looked up from germline, CDR1 is SGHAT and CDR2 is FQNNGV. The CDR3 has 16 amino acids. The CDR3 region has the DNA TGTGCCAGCAGCTATTCTCTAGCGGGGAACCAAGAGACCCAGTACTTC. It codes for CASSYSLAGNQETQYF.

The chain couples TRBV14 to TRBJ2-7, with D possibly TRBD2 on 5 matching bases. Trimming took off 5 bases at V and 3 bases at J, with 17 bases between the two ends. The germline V gene encodes CDR1 SGHDN and CDR2 FVKESK. There are 15 residues in the CDR3. CDR3 in DNA: TGTGCCAGCAGCGGCGGACTTGCGGACCTCTACGAGCAGTACTTC. Its protein product is CASSGGLADLYEQYF.

The V call is TRBV4-2, the J call TRBJ1-3; D might be TRBD1 (5 bases). Trimming removed 8 bases from V and 3 bases from J, with 8 bases in between. Germline CDR1 LGHNA, CDR2 YNFKEQ. This CDR3 has 12 residues. Here the CDR3 DNA reads TGTGCCAGCGGACATAATGGAAACACCATATATTTT. The encoded protein is CASGHNGNTIYF.

In DNA form, the CDR3 reads TGTGCCAGCAGCTTAGCCGCTAGCGGGGGCCCAACAGATACGCAGTATTTT. Residues: CASSLAASGGPTDTQYF. The chain links TRBV7-3 to TRBJ2-3; 10 nucleotides match TRBD2. V dropped 2 bases and J dropped 3; count of bases not matched to a gene: 8. The CDR3 is made up of 17 amino acids. The germline V gene encodes CDR1 SGHTA and CDR2 FQGTGA.

The rearrangement uses TRBV11-3 and TRBJ2-7; tentative D call: TRBD1 (5 bases). This CDR3 region has 14 residues. Looked up from germline, CDR1 is SGHNT and CDR2 is YENEEA. V was shortened by 5 bases and J by 9 bases, with 20 bases between the two germline ends. CDR3 sequence: CASSLSDNPTVQYF. The CDR3 DNA follows: TGTGCCAGCAGCCTCTCGGACAACCCCACAGTGCAGTACTTC. The full variable domain, rest sourced from reference TRBV11-3 and TRBJ2-7, is EAGVVQSPRYKIIEKKQPVAFWCNPISGHNTLYWYLQNLGQGPELLIRYENEEAVDDSQLPKDRFSAERLKGVDSTLKIQPAELGDSAVYLCASSLSDNPTVQYFGPGTRLTVT.

This clone was seen once. The chain links TRBV4-1 to TRBJ2-7; tentative D call: TRBD1 (5 bases). Per the germline V gene, CDR1 is MGHRA and CDR2 is YSYEKL. V was cut by 0 bases and J by 7 bases, with 16 bases left in between. The CDR3 extends over 15 amino acids. This CDR3 reads CASSQDGAGLREQYF. DNA for the CDR3: TGCGCCAGCAGCCAAGATGGGGCAGGCCTACGTGAGCAGTACTTC.

This clone was observed once. CDR3 amino acids: CASISWGEEKLFF. CDR3 bases: TGTGCCAGCATCTCGTGGGGCGAGGAAAAACTGTTTTTT. The V call is TRBV6-5, the J call TRBJ1-4, with TRBD1 as a possible D gene (5 bases). The V and J ends lost 7 bases and 8 bases respectively, with 14 bases between them. There are 13 residues in the CDR3. CDR1 and CDR2 from the germline V gene are MNHEY and SVGAGI.

Remarks on this clone: Its ends do not fully match the called genes, so a read error is possible. J is TRBJ2-7 and V is TRBV7-2; 8 bases align to TRBD1. Per the germline V gene, CDR1 is SGHTA and CDR2 is FQGNSA. The CDR3 has 16 amino acids. CDR3 DNA sequence: TGTGCCAGCAGCTTAGAACCGGACAGGGTAGGTTACGAGCAGCACTTC. This sequence encodes CASSLEPDRVGYEQHF.

The chain uses TRBV11-3 and TRBJ2-6; 10 positions match TRBD1. The V gene end was trimmed by 5 bases and the J gene end by 4 bases; junction bases not matched to a gene: 8. The CDR3 runs 17 residues. Germline V CDR1 and CDR2: SGHNT, YENEEA. In DNA, the CDR3 is TGTGCCAGCAGCCCCGGGACAGGGGTTACGGGGGCCAACGTCCTGACTTTC. This gives the protein CASSPGTGVTGANVLTF.

This sequence joins TRBV6-5 and TRBJ2-7, with D uncertain. The CDR3 spans 14 residues. V was shortened by 7 bases and J by 2 bases, with 15 bases between the two germline ends. The germline V gene has CDR1 MNHEY and CDR2 SVGAGI. The DNA for the CDR3 is TGTGCCAGCACCGAAGGCGCGGTTCCCTACGAGCAGTACTTC. Protein product: CASTEGAVPYEQYF.

The genes are TRBV5-1 and TRBJ2-3; weak D call: TRBD2 (7 bases). Trimming took 1 base from V and 6 from J, leaving 15 bases between them. Germline V CDR1 and CDR2: SGHRS, YFSETQ. This CDR3 region has 15 residues. The CDR3 is CASSLLGGGRDTQYF. DNA of the CDR3: TGCGCCAGCAGCTTGCTTGGCGGGGGCAGGGATACGCAGTATTTT.

The V gene is TRBV29-1, the J gene TRBJ2-1; 9 bases map to TRBD1. Germline trimming cut 8 bases from V and 6 bases from J; bases unmatched to any gene: 5. The CDR3 is 12 residues long. Germline V gene data show CDR1 as SQVTM and CDR2 as ANQGSEA. The CDR3 DNA sequence: TGCAGCCTACAGGGGGCGGGCAATGAGCAGTTCTTC. Encoded protein: CSLQGAGNEQFF.

CDR3 sequence: CASSDLAGGVYNEQFF. CDR3 sequence (DNA): TGCGCCAGCAGTGATTTAGCGGGGGGGGTCTACAATGAGCAGTTCTTC. The chain is built from TRBV10-1 and TRBJ2-1, with 11 nucleotides matching TRBD2. This CDR3 region has 16 residues. The trim removed 3 bases at V and 3 bases at J, leaving 4 bases unmatched. Per the germline V gene, CDR1 is WNHNN and CDR2 is SYGVQD (reference sequence).

This chain connects TRBV5-5 to TRBJ1-6, with D perhaps matching TRBD1 (6 bases). Trimming removed 0 bases at V and 8 bases at J, with 15 bases between. CDR3 size: 16 residues. CDR1 and CDR2 from the germline V gene are SGHKS and YYEKEE (reference sequence). This CDR3 reads CASSLEPRDKHSPLHF. CDR3 DNA sequence: TGTGCCAGCAGCTTGGAGCCCCGGGACAAACATTCACCCCTCCACTTT.

Only one count was recorded for this clone. V gene TRBV5-1 combines with J gene TRBJ2-7, with a tentative D call TRBD1 (7 bases). This CDR3 is built from 19 residues. The germline CDR1 and CDR2 sequences are SGHRS and YFSETQ. Trimming removed 4 bases from V and 0 bases from J, with 26 bases in between. The CDR3 DNA reads as TGCGCCAGCAGCCCGCAGGGGGGCAGAAGAACCCCGTTCTCCTACGAGCAGTACTTC. This gives the protein CASSPQGGRRTPFSYEQYF.

The chain uses TRBV13 and TRBJ1-1; D uncertain. This CDR3 region has 12 residues. Germline V gives CDR1 PRHDT, CDR2 FYEKMQ (reference sequence). Trimming stripped 2 bases from V and 10 bases from J, with 11 bases between. For the CDR3, the DNA is TGTGCCAGCAGCTTAACTCCCGGTCTAGCTTTCTTT. Protein sequence: CASSLTPGLAFF.

The chain carries TRBV7-3 and TRBJ1-1; D possibly corresponds to TRBD1 (6 bases). Germline V gene data show CDR1 as SGHTA and CDR2 as FQGTGA. V gave up 2 bases and J gave up 4 bases, with 14 bases separating them. The CDR3 extends over 15 amino acids. CDR3 amino acids: CASSLGQIGATEAFF. CDR3 bases: TGTGCCAGCAGCTTAGGACAGATAGGGGCCACTGAAGCTTTCTTT. Looking up the rest from reference TRBV7-3 and TRBJ1-1 gives the full variable domain: GAGVSQTPSNKVTEKGKYVELRCDPISGHTALYWYRQSLGQGPEFLIYFQGTGAADDSGLPNDRFFAVRPEGSVSTLKIQRTERGDSAVYLCASSLGQIGATEAFFGQGTRLTVV.